This TCR beta chain was recovered during a study of T-cell reconstitution after alpha-beta-depleted transplantation in children. Whole-study results and caveats: It was surviving recipient T cells and thymic progenitors that gave some patients high TCRbeta diversity at day 60. T-cell numbers and diversity, one year after transplant, stemmed largely from T cells that were newly produced. Alpha-beta T cells about two months after transplant reportedly derived from several hundred expanded graft clones.

Researchers prepared the TCRbeta library using unique molecular identifiers, the study reports. MiXCR, run by TCRdb on the PCR reads, gives a single entry per CDR3 protein. The sample records 700,000 to 850,000 distinct CDR3 sequences, around 15% being singletons. V lost 4 bases and J 6 bases, leaving 13 bases between the germline ends. The CDR3 has 14 residues. With respect to this clonotype: Its specificity is not known.

The sequenced sample was PBMCs, mostly from graft donor cells, obtained 360 days after TCRalphabeta/CD19-depleted stem cell transplant. The gene calls are TRBV12-3 or TRBV12-4 and TRBJ1-3; D might be TRBD1 (6 bases). The clonotype was recovered from a male patient aged 10 to 17 who had a stem cell transplant for acute lymphoblastic leukemia, so the T cells may come from the graft donor. DNA of the CDR3: TGTGCCAGCAGTTCCCCGGGGGGCCAAAACACCATATATTTT. It yields the protein CASSSPGGQNTIYF.